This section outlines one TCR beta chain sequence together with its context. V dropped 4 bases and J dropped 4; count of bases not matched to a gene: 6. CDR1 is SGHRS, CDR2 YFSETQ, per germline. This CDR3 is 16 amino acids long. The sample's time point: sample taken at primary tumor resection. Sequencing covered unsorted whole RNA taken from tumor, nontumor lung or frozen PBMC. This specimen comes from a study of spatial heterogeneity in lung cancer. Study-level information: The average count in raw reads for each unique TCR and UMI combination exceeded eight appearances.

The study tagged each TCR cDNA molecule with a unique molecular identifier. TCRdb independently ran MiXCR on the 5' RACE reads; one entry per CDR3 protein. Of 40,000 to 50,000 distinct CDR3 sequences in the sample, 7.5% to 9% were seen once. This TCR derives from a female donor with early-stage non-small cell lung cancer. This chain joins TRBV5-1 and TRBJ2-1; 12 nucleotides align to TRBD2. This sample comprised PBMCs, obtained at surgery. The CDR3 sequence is CASSRTSGGTYNEQFF. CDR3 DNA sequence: TGCGCCAGCAGCCGTACTAGCGGGGGGACGTACAATGAGCAGTTCTTC.